These 31 T cell receptor beta chains originate from one sample sequenced in a study of cytomegalovirus exposure and HLA in healthy donors. The PCR contained 60 Vbeta and 13 Jbeta primers. Libraries were prepared by immunoSEQ multiplex PCR; TCRdb keeps only in-frame clonotypes and omits some of them. The sample holds about 25,000 clones. The source material was PBMCs. Receptors originate from a male donor in good health and CMV-seropositive.

This rearrangement joins TRBV7-3 to TRBJ2-3, with 9 bases identical to TRBD2. The CDR3 runs 15 residues. Trimming removed 3 bases from V and 3 bases from J; junction bases left unmatched: 4. CDR1 and CDR2 from the germline V gene are SGHTA and FQGTGA. CDR3 nucleotide sequence: TGTGCCAGCAGCTTTAGCGGGAGACTTACAGATACGCAGTATTTT. Amino acids: CASSFSGRLTDTQYF.

The V and J genes are TRBV7-9 and TRBJ2-7; 11 nucleotides agree with TRBD1. The CDR3 runs 15 residues. J lost 3 bases, V lost 1 base, and 2 bases had no gene match. Germline CDR1 and CDR2: SEHNR and FQNEAQ (reference sequence). The CDR3 DNA reads as TGTGCCAGCAGCTTAGTCGGGACAGGGGGCTACGAGCAGTACTTC. Translated, it gives CASSLVGTGGYEQYF.

The chain uses TRBV28 and TRBJ1-1, with 8 bases that match TRBD1. The CDR3 runs 14 residues. The germline CDR1 and CDR2 sequences are MDHEN and SYDVKM. Trimming cost V 5 bases and J 3 bases; bases outside gene matches: 5. The CDR3 nucleotides are TGTGCCAGCAGTGCAGGGGGCCGCGACACTGAAGCTTTCTTT. This codes for CASSAGGRDTEAFF.

The chain couples TRBV6-5 to TRBJ2-5, with D maybe TRBD1 (6 bases). The CDR3 covers 15 residues. V shed 0 bases and J shed 2 bases, with 10 bases lying between them. Germline CDR1 MNHEY, CDR2 SVGAGI. The CDR3 loop is CASSYSTGLQETQYF. The DNA of the CDR3 is TGTGCCAGCAGTTACTCGACAGGTCTACAAGAGACCCAGTACTTC.

The rearrangement links TRBV27 to TRBJ1-1; perhaps TRBD1 as D (5 bases). V was pared by 6 bases and J by 1 base, with 6 bases between. CDR3 length equals 12 residues. Germline lookup yields CDR1 MNHEY and CDR2 SMNVEV (reference sequence). The CDR3 loop reads CASRQGNTEAFF. In DNA, the CDR3 is TGTGCCAGCAGGCAGGGGAACACTGAAGCTTTCTTT.

The gene calls are TRBV7-9 and TRBJ1-3; D is uncertain. Germline assignment: CDR1 SEHNR and CDR2 FQNEAQ (reference sequence). CDR3 length: 16 residues. V lost 1 base and J lost 0, with 10 bases in between. CDR3: CASSLGPAGSGNTIYF. The CDR3 coding sequence is TGTGCCAGCAGCTTAGGACCCGCAGGCTCTGGAAACACCATATATTTT.

The genes are TRBV10-3 and TRBJ2-7, with 9 bases lining up with TRBD2. V was clipped by 2 bases and J by 4 bases; unmatched bases: 15. This CDR3 has 18 amino acids. Germline loops: CDR1 ENHRY, CDR2 SYGVKD. CDR3 nucleotides: TGTGCCATCAGTGAGGAAACCGGGACTAGCCGTAAGGTGTACGAGCAGTACTTC. Residues: CAISEETGTSRKVYEQYF.

CDR3 protein: CASSGGGTDTQYF. The CDR3 DNA reads as TGTGCCAGCAGTGGCGGGGGGACAGATACGCAGTATTTT. The chain recombines TRBV27 with TRBJ2-3; 8 nucleotides align to TRBD2. V gave up 5 bases and J gave up 3 bases; unmatched junction bases: 1. CDR1 MNHEY and CDR2 SMNVEV come from the germline V gene (reference sequence). This CDR3 has 13 amino acids.

This chain uses TRBV7-9 with TRBJ1-6; D not certain. The germline V gene encodes CDR1 SEHNR and CDR2 FQNEAQ (reference sequence). This CDR3 has 15 residues. V was cut by 1 base and J by 3 bases, with 7 bases left in between. The CDR3 sequence: CASSLGHDYNSPLHF. As DNA, the CDR3 is TGTGCCAGCAGCTTAGGACACGACTATAATTCACCCCTCCACTTT.

This chain connects TRBV4-1 to TRBJ2-2; D is unresolved. V lost 3 bases to trimming and J lost 0 bases, with 11 bases between them. The CDR3 is 16 amino acids. CDR1 MGHRA and CDR2 YSYEKL come from the germline V gene. CDR3 protein: CASSQTGYSNTGELFF. CDR3 DNA sequence: TGCGCCAGCAGCCAGACGGGTTACTCGAACACCGGGGAGCTGTTTTTT.

The genes are TRBV7-6 and TRBJ2-2; TRBD1 might be the D (5 bases). V was shortened by 4 bases and J by 5 bases, with 32 bases between the two germline ends. The CDR3 contains 21 residues. CDR1 is SGHVS, CDR2 FNYEAQ, per germline. The CDR3 coding sequence is TGTGCCAGCAGCTCGAGTAGGGCCGGTGGGGCCTCCCAACTTTTAACCGGGGAGCTGTTTTTT. The encoded protein is CASSSSRAGGASQLLTGELFF.

The rearrangement links TRBV5-1 to TRBJ1-1; 8 bases fit TRBD1. V shed 4 bases, J shed 1 base, and the junction held 3 bases outside the gene matches. The CDR3 consists of 14 residues. Germline CDR1 and CDR2: SGHRS and YFSETQ. CDR3 amino acids: CASSTGTGNTEAFF. DNA for the CDR3: TGCGCCAGCAGCACGGGGACAGGGAACACTGAAGCTTTCTTT.

The gene calls are TRBV30 and TRBJ1-4, with TRBD1 identical over 7 bases. V shed 1 base, J shed 6 bases, and the junction held 5 bases outside the gene matches. CDR1 GTSNPN and CDR2 SVGIG come from the germline V gene (reference sequence). CDR3 length equals 14 residues. The CDR3 DNA is TGTGCCTGGAGTGCAGGAGGGGGCCATGAAAAACTGTTTTTT. It translates to CAWSAGGGHEKLFF.

The chain carries TRBV13 and TRBJ1-2; 9 bases align to TRBD1. CDR1 is PRHDT, CDR2 FYEKMQ, per germline (reference sequence). The CDR3 length is 14 residues. V was clipped by 5 bases and J by 10 bases; unmatched bases: 11. The CDR3 sequence: CASSGSRTGVDYTF. The CDR3 DNA follows: TGTGCCAGCAGCGGGAGCCGGACAGGGGTTGACTACACCTTC.

The J gene is TRBJ2-1, the V gene TRBV9, with TRBD2 matching over 8 bases. CDR1 is SGDLS and CDR2 is YYNGEE in the germline V gene. The CDR3 is 14 amino acids. Trimming cost V 3 bases and J 8 bases; bases outside gene matches: 7. CDR3 sequence: CASSGVSGVDEQFF. The CDR3 DNA follows: TGTGCCAGCAGCGGGGTTAGCGGGGTCGATGAGCAGTTCTTC.

The CDR3 DNA follows: TGTGCCAGCAGTGAAGACAGTCGGGGGCAGCCCCAGCATTTT. It specifies CASSEDSRGQPQHF. The chain combines TRBV2 with TRBJ1-5, with TRBD1 as a possible D gene (5 bases). The CDR3 contains 14 residues. Germline CDR1 SNHLY, CDR2 FYNNEI. V lost 1 base to trimming and J lost 7 bases, with 11 bases between them. Using reference TRBV2 and TRBJ1-5 for the parts outside the CDR3, the full variable domain is EPEVTQTPSHQVTQMGQEVILRCVPISNHLYFYWYRQILGQKVEFLVSFYNNEISEKSEIFDDQFSVERPDGSNFTLKIRSTKLEDSAMYFCASSEDSRGQPQHFGDGTRLSIL.

V and J are TRBV6-5 and TRBJ1-2, with D possibly being TRBD1 (6 bases). Germline lookup yields CDR1 MNHEY and CDR2 SVGAGI. Trimming left V 2 bases short and J 2 bases short, with 9 bases between. The CDR3 is 14 amino acids. The CDR3 region has the DNA TGTGCCAGCAGTTACGACAGGATAAACTATGGCTACACCTTC. The encoded protein is CASSYDRINYGYTF.

The CDR3: CASSLVADRGELFF. As DNA, the CDR3 is TGTGCCAGCAGCTTAGTAGCGGACCGCGGGGAGCTGTTTTTT. The V and J genes are TRBV7-9 and TRBJ2-2; the D gene is possibly TRBD2 (6 bases). V was pared by 1 base and J by 7 bases, with 10 bases between. The germline V gene encodes CDR1 SEHNR and CDR2 FQNEAQ (reference sequence). The CDR3 covers 14 residues.

This chain links TRBV5-4 with TRBJ2-7, with 12 bases matching TRBD1. This CDR3 has 16 amino acids. Per germline, CDR1 SGHNT and CDR2 YYREEE (reference sequence). Trimming cost V 4 bases and J 5 bases; bases outside gene matches: 10. The DNA for the CDR3 is TGTGCCAGCAGCCAAGCACCGGGACAGGGGGCCGACGAGCAGTACTTC. This translates into CASSQAPGQGADEQYF.

The genes are TRBV7-2 and TRBJ2-5; maybe TRBD2 (6 bases). Germline CDR1 SGHTA, CDR2 FQGNSA. The CDR3 totals 17 residues. V gave up 2 bases and J gave up 4 bases, with 20 bases separating them. The CDR3 bases are TGTGCCAGCAGCTTATGGTGGGCCGGGGGAGTGGGAGAGACCCAGTACTTC. Its translation is CASSLWWAGGVGETQYF.

Note on this clone: The same CDR3 arises from other DNA sequences in this sample as well. The chain recombines TRBV19 with TRBJ2-3; TRBD1 aligns across 8 bases. Germline V CDR1 and CDR2: LNHDA, SQIVND (reference sequence). J lost 4 bases, V lost 9 bases, and 6 bases had no gene match. The length of the CDR3 is 13 residues. The CDR3 region is CASSRGLADTQYF. CDR3 nucleotide sequence: TGTGCCAGCAGCAGGGGGCTGGCAGATACGCAGTATTTT.

The V call is TRBV6-1, the J call TRBJ1-1, with D perhaps matching TRBD1 (5 bases). Germline V gene data show CDR1 as MNHNS and CDR2 as SASEGT. Trimming took off 8 bases at V and 0 bases at J, with 10 bases between the two ends. CDR3 length equals 13 residues. CDR3 protein: CASGTGMNTEAFF. The CDR3 nucleotides are TGTGCCAGCGGTACAGGAATGAACACTGAAGCTTTCTTT.

This chain uses TRBV2 with TRBJ1-2; 10 positions match TRBD1. CDR3 length: 14 amino acids. V gave up 5 bases and J gave up 8 bases; unmatched junction bases: 8. Germline V gives CDR1 SNHLY, CDR2 FYNNEI. Here the CDR3 reads CASSPPGTGDGYTF. The CDR3 nucleotides read TGTGCCAGCAGTCCCCCCGGGACAGGGGACGGCTACACCTTC.

The rearrangement links TRBV9 to TRBJ1-5; tentative D call: TRBD1 (6 bases). The V gene lost 2 bases and the J gene lost 5 bases, with 11 bases spanning the gap. The CDR3 has 14 residues. Germline V CDR1 and CDR2: SGDLS, YYNGEE. Here the CDR3 reads CASSVGGEDQPQHF. In DNA form, the CDR3 reads TGTGCCAGCAGCGTTGGGGGCGAGGATCAGCCCCAGCATTTT.

The V and J genes are TRBV10-1 and TRBJ2-5; TRBD1 is a possible D gene (6 bases). The CDR3 totals 13 residues. Germline CDR1 WNHNN, CDR2 SYGVQD (reference sequence). V was clipped by 2 bases and J by 4 bases, with 8 bases between them. The CDR3 nucleotides read TGCGCCAGCAGTGAGGTACAGGGAGAGACCCAGTACTTC. Its protein product is CASSEVQGETQYF.

The chain combines TRBV18 with TRBJ1-2, with a tentative D call TRBD1 (6 bases). Per germline, CDR1 KGHSH and CDR2 LQKENI. CDR3 length equals 14 residues. V was cut by 1 base and J by 8 bases, with 14 bases left in between. Written as DNA, the CDR3 is TGTGCCAGCTCACCACGGGCAGGGGCAGAAGGCTACACCTTC. It encodes CASSPRAGAEGYTF.

The rearrangement links TRBV30 to TRBJ2-3; 8 positions match TRBD1. Germline V lookup: CDR1 GTSNPN, CDR2 SVGIG (reference sequence). V shed 5 bases and J 6 bases; nucleotides not matched to a gene: 10. This CDR3 region has 14 residues. CDR3 loop: CAWGRQGLRDTQYF. The CDR3 DNA is TGTGCCTGGGGGAGACAGGGGCTCCGGGATACGCAGTATTTT.

This sequence joins TRBV10-2 and TRBJ1-6, with D tentatively TRBD1 (6 bases). Germline CDR1 WSHSY, CDR2 SAAADI. The germline V and J ends were trimmed by 3 bases and 13 bases, with 19 bases remaining between them. The CDR3 covers 15 residues. CDR3 in DNA: TGCGCCAGCAGTGACCAGGGGACGCGCCTGTTTCCCCTCCACTTT. It is translated as CASSDQGTRLFPLHF.

The chain uses TRBV4-2 and TRBJ1-1, with TRBD1 matching 9 bases. V shed 0 bases and J 4 bases; nucleotides not matched to a gene: 6. The CDR3 extends over 16 amino acids. CDR1 is LGHNA and CDR2 is YNFKEQ in the germline V gene. CDR3 DNA: TGTGCCAGCAGCCAAGAGGTGGTGGGACAGGGCACTGAAGCTTTCTTT. Protein sequence: CASSQEVVGQGTEAFF.

This chain joins TRBV18 and TRBJ1-5; D is possibly TRBD1 (5 bases). The CDR3 covers 14 residues. CDR1 is KGHSH, CDR2 LQKENI, per germline. V gave up 2 bases and J gave up 4 bases, with 9 bases separating them. DNA of the CDR3: TGTGCCAGCTCACCAATACAGGTTAATCAGCCCCAGCATTTT. This codes for CASSPIQVNQPQHF.

The CDR3 loop reads CASSPRGQENTGELFF. DNA of the CDR3: TGTGCCAGCTCACCTAGGGGACAGGAGAACACCGGGGAGCTGTTTTTT. The genes are TRBV18 and TRBJ2-2; 8 nucleotides align to TRBD1. The CDR3 loop spans 16 amino acids. CDR1 KGHSH and CDR2 LQKENI come from the germline V gene. With V trimmed by 3 bases and J by 1 base, 4 bases remained unmatched.